These 18 T cell receptor beta chains were sequenced from one sample in a study of blood T cells in healthy people across ages. With a J-beta primer mix and a sample-barcoded 5' primer, a second PCR ran 7 to 11 cycles. Using its own MiXCR run on the 5' RACE reads, TCRdb lists one record per CDR3 protein. The table includes roughly 560,000 distinct CDR3 sequences, nearly 25% detected once. The same data also went into a second study, on T cells of mothers and their children.

Material for sequencing was blood. Every receptor here comes from a boy aged 5-17 years in good health.

This clonotype was counted a few times. The chain recombines TRBV28 with TRBJ2-5; D not certain. The DNA end is a closer match to TRBJ2-7, so the J assignment may be wrong. The CDR3 extends over 14 amino acids. Germline V CDR1 and CDR2: MDHEN, SYDVKM. The CDR3 region is CASSSIQETYEQYF. The CDR3, as DNA: TGTGCCAGCAGTTCAATACAAGAGACCTACGAGCAGTACTTC.

This clonotype was found a few times. The chain has TRBV4-3 and TRBJ1-2; no clear D gene. V was clipped by 3 bases and J by 1 base, with 9 bases between them. The CDR3 consists of 14 residues. Germline V lookup: CDR1 LGHNA, CDR2 YSLEER. The CDR3 loop is CASSQNLGNYGYTF. Written as DNA, the CDR3 is TGCGCCAGCAGCCAGAATCTGGGTAACTATGGCTACACCTTC.

In its sample, this clonotype was seen a few times. This chain connects TRBV20-1 to TRBJ1-1; D possibly corresponds to TRBD1 (6 bases). Germline V gene data show CDR1 as DFQATT and CDR2 as SNEGSKA (reference sequence). This CDR3 contains 14 residues. Deletions cut 3 bases from V and 1 base from J, with 12 bases between. The CDR3 DNA sequence: TGCAGTGCTAGCGTGGGGGGGGCGAACACTGAAGCTTTCTTT. Encoded protein: CSASVGGANTEAFF.

The sample holds a few counts of this clonotype. V usage is TRBV21-1 and J usage is TRBJ1-1; the table calls TRBD1, which could not be checked here. TRBV21-1 is flagged as a pseudogene. The CDR3 runs 14 residues. CDR3 protein: CASSSQNRGPEAFF. In nucleotides, the CDR3 is TGTGCCAGCAGCTCCCAGAATCGGGGACCTGAAGCTTTCTTT.

This clonotype was observed a few times. The chain carries TRBV20-1 and TRBJ1-6, with a tentative D call TRBD1 (5 bases). Germline V gene data show CDR1 as DFQATT and CDR2 as SNEGSKA (reference sequence). This CDR3 is 14 amino acids long. V lost 6 bases, J lost 9 bases, and 18 bases lay in between. The CDR3: CSAALGREVSPLHF. CDR3 sequence (DNA): TGCAGTGCCGCCCTGGGCAGGGAGGTTTCACCCCTCCACTTT.

The V call is TRBV7-9, the J call TRBJ2-5; D remains ambiguous. The DNA end lines up better with TRBJ2-7; the J call may be wrong. Germline loops: CDR1 SEHNR, CDR2 FQNEAQ (reference sequence). The CDR3 is 13 residues long. The DNA of the CDR3 is TGTGCCAGCAGCATCTCGCTCGACTACGAGCAGTACTTC. Translation: CASSISLDYEQYF.

Of note for this clonotype: Compared with germline, one end of the junction differs, possibly owing to a read error. The chain couples TRBV5-1 to TRBJ2-5; D is unresolved. The germline gives CDR1 SGHRS, CDR2 YFSETQ. The CDR3 is 12 residues long. In DNA, the CDR3 is TGCGCCAGCAGCTTGGCCCAAGAGACCCTGTACTTC. This codes for CASSLAQETLYF.

This clonotype came up a few times. The J gene is TRBJ2-5, the V gene TRBV7-9, with unresolved D. TRBJ2-7 matches the DNA end more closely, so the J call is doubtful. Looked up from germline, CDR1 is SEHNR and CDR2 is FQNEAQ (reference sequence). The CDR3 totals 17 residues. This CDR3 is CASSMILGAEGSYEQYF. The CDR3 coding sequence is TGTGCCAGCAGCATGATCTTGGGTGCCGAAGGTTCCTACGAGCAGTACTTC.

The table lists this clonotype with a count of one. This rearrangement joins TRBV12-3 or TRBV12-4 to TRBJ2-7; the D gene is possibly TRBD1 (6 bases). The CDR3 sequence is 15 residues long. Trimming pared 6 bases from V and 7 bases from J, leaving 22 bases between. CDR3 DNA: TGTGCCAGCAGACGCACACGACAGGCGTCGGGAGAGCAGTACTTC. It codes for CASRRTRQASGEQYF.

A few counts support this clonotype. The chain has TRBV7-2 and TRBJ2-5, with D perhaps TRBD2 (5 bases). Matching the DNA end better, TRBJ2-7 makes the J call doubtful. Looked up from germline, CDR1 is SGHTA and CDR2 is FQGNSA. The length of the CDR3 is 18 residues. The CDR3 region is CASSLGQRNLGIQYEQYF. In DNA, the CDR3 is TGTGCCAGCAGCTTAGGCCAGCGGAACTTAGGAATTCAATACGAGCAGTACTTC.

J is TRBJ2-1 and V is TRBV20-1; 8 nucleotides match TRBD2. Germline V gene sequence: CDR1 DFQATT, CDR2 SNEGSKA (reference sequence). This CDR3 spans 13 amino acids. The J segment lost 4 bases and the V segment lost 7 bases, leaving 6 bases of the junction unmatched. DNA for the CDR3: TGCAGTGGAAGGGCTAGCGGGTACAATGAGCAGTTCTTC. The encoded protein is CSGRASGYNEQFF.

This clonotype was counted many times. CDR3: CATSDSGTSRYEQYF. The CDR3 coding sequence is TGTGCCACCAGTGATTCCGGGACAAGTCGCTACGAGCAGTACTTC. V gene TRBV24-1 combines with J gene TRBJ2-7, with D possibly being TRBD1 (6 bases). V lost 2 bases and J 3 bases, leaving 13 bases between the germline ends. Germline V gives CDR1 KGHDR, CDR2 SFDVKD. CDR3 length equals 15 residues.

The CDR3 here is CASRLTWDSSYGQYF. The CDR3 region has the DNA TGCGCCAGCAGGCTCACCTGGGACAGCTCCTACGGGCAGTACTTC. The chain links TRBV5-1 to TRBJ2-5, with 7 bases fitting TRBD1. This CDR3 is 15 amino acids long. With 5 bases clipped from V and 11 bases from J, the junction kept 18 bases outside the gene matches. CDR1 and CDR2 from the germline V gene are SGHRS and YFSETQ.

There are a few counts of this clonotype. The chain links TRBV6-5 to TRBJ2-2; unclear D gene. Per germline, CDR1 MNHEY and CDR2 SVGAGI. V lost 5 bases, J lost 5 bases, and 18 bases lay in between. The CDR3 spans 16 residues. As DNA, the CDR3 is TGTGCCAGCAGTACCCGACGTGTCTTGGGAACCGGGGAGCTGTTTTTT. Translating gives CASSTRRVLGTGELFF.

The genes are TRBV29-1 and TRBJ1-5, with 10 bases identical to TRBD1. The CDR3 spans 16 residues. Losses at the gene ends were 3 bases for V and 2 bases for J; bases not matched to a gene: 7. The germline V gene has CDR1 SQVTM and CDR2 ANQGSEA. In nucleotides, the CDR3 is TGCAGCGTTGAGACAGGGGGCGCCTGGGGCAATCAGCCCCAGCATTTT. Encoded protein: CSVETGGAWGNQPQHF.

The V gene is TRBV20-1, the J gene TRBJ2-1; D is possibly TRBD2 (6 bases). Per the germline V gene, CDR1 is DFQATT and CDR2 is SNEGSKA (reference sequence). The CDR3 is 15 amino acids. V lost 3 bases, J lost 8 bases, and 20 bases lay in between. The CDR3 nucleotides read TGCAGTGCTAGCCTTGGGCTAGCGAGGACGGATGAGCAGTTCTTC. It translates to CSASLGLARTDEQFF.

This clonotype came up once. The CDR3 DNA follows: TGCAGTGCTAGCGGACGAGACAGGGTCTACGAGCAGTACTTC. The encoded protein is CSASGRDRVYEQYF. The V call is TRBV20-1, the J call TRBJ2-7, with 7 bases fitting TRBD1. Trimming cost V 3 bases and J 3 bases; bases outside gene matches: 8. This CDR3 has 14 residues. The V gene's germline CDR1 is DFQATT and CDR2 SNEGSKA (reference sequence).

Ten or more counts support this clonotype. The genes are TRBV7-2 and TRBJ2-1; maybe TRBD2 (6 bases). V lost 8 bases and J lost 3, with 11 bases in between. The CDR3 consists of 13 residues. Germline V gene lookup returns CDR1 SGHTA and CDR2 FQGNSA. The CDR3 protein is CASGTYLYNEQFF. DNA for the CDR3: TGTGCCAGCGGGACTTACCTCTACAATGAGCAGTTCTTC.